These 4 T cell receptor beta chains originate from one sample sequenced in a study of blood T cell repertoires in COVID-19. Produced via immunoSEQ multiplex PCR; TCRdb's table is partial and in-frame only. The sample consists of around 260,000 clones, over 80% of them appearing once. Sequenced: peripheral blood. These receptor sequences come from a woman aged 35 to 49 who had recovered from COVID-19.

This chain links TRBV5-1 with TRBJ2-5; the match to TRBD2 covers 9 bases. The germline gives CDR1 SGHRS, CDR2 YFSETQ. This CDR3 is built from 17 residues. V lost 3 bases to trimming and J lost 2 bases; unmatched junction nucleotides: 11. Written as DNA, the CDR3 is TGCGCCAGCAGCTCCAGCTATAGCGGGGGACTACAAGAGACCCAGTACTTC. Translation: CASSSSYSGGLQETQYF.

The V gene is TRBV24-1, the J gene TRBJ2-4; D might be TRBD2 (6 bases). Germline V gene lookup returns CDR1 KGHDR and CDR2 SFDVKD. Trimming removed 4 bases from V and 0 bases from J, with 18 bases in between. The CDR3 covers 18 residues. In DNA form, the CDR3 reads TGTGCCACCAGTGAGTTTCCGGGACCGCGGGGAGCCAAAAACATTCAGTACTTC. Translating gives CATSEFPGPRGAKNIQYF.

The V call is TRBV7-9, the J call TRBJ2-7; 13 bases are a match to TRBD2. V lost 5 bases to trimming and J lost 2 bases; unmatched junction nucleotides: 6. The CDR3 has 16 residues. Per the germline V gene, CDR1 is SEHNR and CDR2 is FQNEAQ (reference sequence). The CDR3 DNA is TGTGCCAGCAGCCTCGGGACTAGCGGGGCCCCCTACGAGCAGTACTTC. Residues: CASSLGTSGAPYEQYF.

For the CDR3, the DNA is TGTGCCAGCAGCCAAGCCGGCGGATTTTATAGCAATCAGCCCCAGCATTTT. Translated, it gives CASSQAGGFYSNQPQHF. This chain links TRBV3-1 (or the pseudogene TRBV3-2) with TRBJ1-5; D is ambiguous. The ends were cut back, 1 base at V and 0 bases at J, with 13 bases in the middle. Looked up from germline, CDR1 is LGHDT and CDR2 is YNNKEL (reference sequence). This CDR3 contains 17 residues.